These T cell receptor beta chains were read from a single sample in a study of beta chain features in type 1 diabetes. Only in-frame clones appear in the TCRdb table, and some are missing; sequencing was by immunoSEQ multiplex PCR. This sample has fewer than 300,000 clones; roughly 11% occur once, and the top ten carry over 0.015%. Sequences were obtained from naive CD4+ T cells from blood. These TCRs come from a man aged 25-45 years with type 1 diabetes. Each CDR3 is given with its conserved first and last residue. Each record gives: V gene, J gene, CDR3 protein.

TRBV15	TRBJ1-6	CAATDERAGGSYNSPLHF
TRBV30	TRBJ2-2	CARRSGSNTGELFF
TRBV2	TRBJ2-1	CASIAGGRYNEQFF
TRBV4-3	TRBJ2-3	CASSQYSGTRNGADTQYF
TRBV27	TRBJ2-1	CASKPEGTGFHEQFF
TRBV28	TRBJ1-5	CASSLARGYGNQPQHF
TRBV5-1	TRBJ1-5	CASSIPTGDSNQPQHF
TRBV28	TRBJ2-7	CASSLLGTGAYEQYF
TRBV7-2	TRBJ2-1	CASSLVGTGFNEQFF
TRBV5-1	TRBJ2-1	CASRVRLNEQFF
TRBV25-1	TRBJ1-2	CASRPDRDYGYTF
TRBV7-8	TRBJ2-1	CASSLLTGGNEQFF
TRBV7-8	TRBJ2-6	CASSPGTFTGANVLTF
TRBV29-1	TRBJ2-6	CSVPGGSSGANVLTF
TRBV18	TRBJ1-2	CASSPPDRGHYGYTF
TRBV7-9	TRBJ1-2	CASSLLFGTPNYGYTF
TRBV19	TRBJ2-4	CASSIVQGSIQYF
TRBV5-4	TRBJ2-7	CASSPRDRGHEQYF
TRBV28	TRBJ1-5	CASSAPRQGARGQPQHF
TRBV6-4	TRBJ1-6	CASSESGHYNSPLHF
TRBV7-9	TRBJ1-2	CASSPRFPYGYTF